Listed below are T cell receptor beta chains from one sample, sequenced in a study of brain T cells in children with intractable seizures. The protocol was immunoSEQ multiplex PCR, while the TCRdb copy is restricted to in-frame clones and leaves out a portion. Counted here are about 340,000 clones, over 90% occurring once; the ten biggest clones make up 5% to 7%. The starting material was peripheral blood, obtained more than 4 months after surgery. The receptors originated from a boy younger than two with tuberous sclerosis and intractable seizures. The CDR3 runs from the conserved cysteine through the conserved F or W. The order of the fields is J gene, clone size, D gene, V gene, CDR3 DNA, CDR3 protein. The D gene is left open where the match is weak. The size of a clone is reported for some rows only, either as once, few or many, or as a class for expanded clones.

TRBJ2-1 NA NA TRBV5-1 TGCGCCAGCAGCTTGGACCTCAATGAGCAGTTCTTC CASSLDLNEQFF
TRBJ1-2 NA TRBD1 TRBV12-3/TRBV12-4 TGTGCCAGCACTACAGGGGATGACTATGGCTACACCTTC CASTTGDDYGYTF
TRBJ1-1 NA NA TRBV9 TGTGCCAGCAGCACACACCCCGTCGGGGAGACGAACACTGAAGCTTTCTTT CASSTHPVGETNTEAFF
TRBJ2-6 once TRBD1 TRBV30 TGTGCCTGGAGCGGAACAGGGGCGGCTGGGGCCAACGTCCTGACTTTC CAWSGTGAAGANVLTF
TRBJ2-7 NA NA TRBV2 TGTGCCAGCAGGGGAAGGGAGTCCTACGAGCAGTACTTC CASRGRESYEQYF
TRBJ2-7 NA NA TRBV7-2 TGTGCCAGCAGCCTTGTTCAGGGATCCTACGAGCAGTACTTC CASSLVQGSYEQYF
TRBJ2-3 NA NA TRBV10-2 TGCGCCAGCAGTGAGGGAGGGAAGTTTGGGACAGATACGCAGTATTTT CASSEGGKFGTDTQYF
TRBJ2-3 once NA TRBV5-4 TGTGCCAGCAGCCATGACGTAGATACGCAGTATTTT CASSHDVDTQYF
TRBJ1-4 NA NA TRBV20-1 TGCAGTGCTAGTGGGCACAGGGAGGTTTATGAAAAACTGTTTTTT CSASGHREVYEKLFF
TRBJ2-7 NA TRBD1 TRBV5-1 TGCGCCAGCAGCTTGGGAAATACCGGGACAGGGATGAGGTTC CASSLGNTGTGMRF